These 25 T cell receptor beta chains were all obtained from the same sample, sequenced in a study of OX40 agonist ivuxolimab in advanced cancers. The repertoire was sequenced with immunoSEQ multiplex PCR; TCRdb's copy has only in-frame clones and lacks some. The table lists under 200,000 clones, roughly 94% of them singletons, with around 0.31% in the top ten. The source material was CD4+ or CD8+ T cells sorted from blood, sampled in a trial of the OX40 agonist ivuxolimab. These receptors were taken from an adult with an advanced solid tumor such as melanoma, head and neck, liver or kidney cancer.

This clone was seen only once. J is TRBJ1-5 and V is TRBV6-6; maybe TRBD1 (6 bases). The CDR3 length is 15 residues. The germline V gene encodes CDR1 MNHNY and CDR2 SVGAGI (reference sequence). V shed 2 bases and J shed 4 bases, with 12 bases lying between them. CDR3 loop: CASSYGGQGNQPQHF. CDR3 coding DNA: TGTGCCAGCAGTTACGGGGGTCAGGGGAATCAGCCCCAGCATTTT.

The chain links TRBV19 to TRBJ2-7; TRBD1 is a possible D gene (6 bases). The CDR3 sequence is 15 residues long. Looked up from germline, CDR1 is LNHDA and CDR2 is SQIVND (reference sequence). Trimming cost V 0 bases and J 2 bases, with 11 bases left between them. The CDR3 reads CASSIDRGQTYEQYF. Written as DNA, the CDR3 is TGTGCCAGTAGTATAGACAGGGGCCAAACCTACGAGCAGTACTTC. The whole variable domain, filled in from reference TRBV19 and TRBJ2-7, reads DGGITQSPKYLFRKEGQNVTLSCEQNLNHDAMYWYRQDPGQGLRLIYYSQIVNDFQKGDIAEGYSVSREKKESFPLTVTSAQKNPTAFYLCASSIDRGQTYEQYFGPGTRLTVT.

V usage is TRBV6-1 and J usage is TRBJ1-1; D gene ambiguous. The V gene lost 6 bases and the J gene lost 0 bases, with 8 bases spanning the gap. This CDR3 region has 13 residues. In germline, CDR1 is MNHNS, CDR2 SASEGT. CDR3 residues: CASRELLNTEAFF. For the CDR3, the DNA is TGTGCCAGCAGGGAACTCTTGAACACTGAAGCTTTCTTT.

V is TRBV27 and J is TRBJ2-7; 10 nucleotides align to TRBD2. The CDR3 runs 14 residues. The germline V gene encodes CDR1 MNHEY and CDR2 SMNVEV (reference sequence). Germline trimming cut 2 bases from V and 2 bases from J; bases unmatched to any gene: 0. In nucleotides, the CDR3 is TGTGCCAGCAGTTTACTAGCGGGAGCCTACGAGCAGTACTTC. This encodes CASSLLAGAYEQYF.

In its sample, this clone was seen once. The rearrangement uses TRBV2 and TRBJ1-1; TRBD1 is a possible D gene (5 bases). Trimming stripped 5 bases from V and 3 bases from J, with 10 bases between. CDR1 is SNHLY, CDR2 FYNNEI, per germline. This CDR3 is built from 13 residues. The CDR3 nucleotides are TGTGCCAGCAGTTCTCAGGGTGACACTGAAGCTTTCTTT. This encodes CASSSQGDTEAFF.

The chain is built from TRBV6-6 and TRBJ2-7; maybe TRBD2 (6 bases). The CDR3 extends over 15 amino acids. The ends were cut back, 5 bases at V and 1 base at J, with 15 bases in the middle. Germline CDR1 is MNHNY and CDR2 is SVGAGI (reference sequence). The CDR3 reads CASSRREAASYEQYF. CDR3 in DNA: TGTGCCAGCAGTCGCAGGGAGGCCGCATCCTACGAGCAGTACTTC.

This rearrangement joins TRBV7-2 to TRBJ2-5; 9 bases are shared with TRBD2. Per germline, CDR1 SGHTA and CDR2 FQGNSA. This CDR3 is 17 amino acids long. J lost 5 bases, V lost 5 bases, and 15 bases had no gene match. CDR3 sequence: CASSPKAGGSSGETQYF. CDR3 in DNA: TGTGCCAGCAGCCCCAAAGCGGGAGGAAGTTCGGGGGAGACCCAGTACTTC.

The genes are TRBV5-8 and TRBJ2-7; 12 bases fit TRBD2. V lost 4 bases, J lost 3 bases, and 14 bases stayed unmatched. Germline V gene lookup returns CDR1 SGHTS and CDR2 YDEGEE. The CDR3 consists of 18 residues. This chain's CDR3 is CASSLYRLAGEQSYEQYF. The CDR3 DNA reads as TGTGCCAGCAGCCTCTACCGACTAGCGGGAGAACAGAGCTACGAGCAGTACTTC.

This clone was observed once. The gene calls are TRBV19 and TRBJ2-1; D uncertain. The CDR3 length is 13 residues. Germline CDR1 and CDR2: LNHDA and SQIVND (reference sequence). The ends were cut back, 3 bases at V and 9 bases at J, with 12 bases in the middle. This chain's CDR3 is CASSIHLPTEQFF. CDR3 coding DNA: TGTGCCAGTAGTATTCACCTCCCCACTGAGCAGTTCTTC.

This clone was counted a single time. The rearrangement uses TRBV6-5 and TRBJ1-2, with 8 bases matching TRBD1. Germline CDR1 and CDR2: MNHEY and SVGAGI. V shed 2 bases, J shed 8 bases, and the junction held 13 bases outside the gene matches. This CDR3 is 16 amino acids long. The CDR3 loop is CASSYGGAGGMGGYTF. The DNA for the CDR3 is TGTGCCAGCAGTTACGGAGGAGCAGGGGGCATGGGAGGCTACACCTTC.

J is TRBJ1-4 and V is TRBV7-9; D unresolved. Germline V gene data show CDR1 as SEHNR and CDR2 as FQNEAQ (reference sequence). This CDR3 region has 15 residues. The V end was cut by 1 base, the J end by 2 bases, with 8 bases between. This chain's CDR3 is CASSLGLSTNEKLFF. CDR3 sequence (DNA): TGTGCCAGCAGCTTAGGTCTGAGTACTAATGAAAAACTGTTTTTT.

The rearrangement links TRBV11-2 to TRBJ1-1, with 7 bases that match TRBD1. The germline V gene encodes CDR1 SGHAT and CDR2 FQNNGV. The J segment lost 7 bases and the V segment lost 3 bases, leaving 14 bases of the junction unmatched. The CDR3 runs to 16 residues. The CDR3 DNA follows: TGTGCCAGCAGCTTCGGAGAGTTGACAGGGCAGGATGAAGCTTTCTTT. This translates into CASSFGELTGQDEAFF.

The V call is TRBV28, the J call TRBJ2-2; TRBD1 agrees at 7 bases. V was clipped by 11 bases and J by 3 bases; unmatched bases: 15. CDR1 MDHEN and CDR2 SYDVKM come from the germline V gene. The CDR3 has 16 residues. The CDR3 DNA is TGTGCCGGCCAAATTTACAGGGGATTTTACACCGGGGAGCTGTTTTTT. Protein: CAGQIYRGFYTGELFF. The full variable domain, its missing parts supplied by reference TRBV28 and TRBJ2-2, is DVKVTQSSRYLVKRTGEKVFLECVQDMDHENMFWYRQDPGLGLRLIYFSYDVKMKEKGDIPEGYSVSREKKERFSLILESASTNQTSMYLCAGQIYRGFYTGELFFGEGSRLTVL.

The chain recombines TRBV11-2 with TRBJ1-1; D gene unclear. The CDR3 has 13 residues. V lost 3 bases, J lost 5 bases, and 10 bases lay in between. CDR1 is SGHAT and CDR2 is FQNNGV in the germline V gene. The CDR3 reads CASSLGFRTEAFF. CDR3 sequence (DNA): TGTGCCAGCAGCTTGGGGTTTCGGACTGAAGCTTTCTTT. Full variable domain (outside the CDR3, taken from reference TRBV11-2 and TRBJ1-1): EAGVAQSPRYKIIEKRQSVAFWCNPISGHATLYWYQQILGQGPKLLIQFQNNGVVDDSQLPKDRFSAERLKGVDSTLKIQPAKLEDSAVYLCASSLGFRTEAFFGQGTRLTVV.

The chain joins TRBV9 to TRBJ1-2; 10 nucleotides line up with TRBD1. Germline CDR1 reads SGDLS; CDR2 reads YYNGEE. Unmatched junction bases numbered 8, after V lost 4 bases and J lost 8 bases. The CDR3 extends over 14 amino acids. The CDR3 coding sequence is TGTGCCAGCAGCATCGGGACAGGGGCTAGGGGCTACACCTTC. Translation: CASSIGTGARGYTF.

This rearrangement joins TRBV5-5 to TRBJ2-6; D gene unclear. The V end was cut by 2 bases, the J end by 2 bases, with 5 bases between. CDR3 size: 14 residues. CDR1 SGHKS and CDR2 YYEKEE come from the germline V gene (reference sequence). Written as DNA, the CDR3 is TGTGCCAGCAGCTTCTTCCCTGGGGCCAACGTCCTGACTTTC. Protein: CASSFFPGANVLTF.

The chain carries TRBV7-9 and TRBJ1-5, with D perhaps matching TRBD1 (6 bases). The CDR3 is made up of 16 amino acids. Germline V gene lookup returns CDR1 SEHNR and CDR2 FQNEAQ (reference sequence). V lost 4 bases, J lost 5 bases, and 18 bases lay in between. CDR3 loop: CASSSGGGKEHQPQHF. CDR3 coding DNA: TGTGCCAGCAGCTCCGGAGGGGGTAAGGAGCATCAGCCCCAGCATTTT.

The chain links TRBV18 to TRBJ2-1; 13 nucleotides match TRBD2. Trimming removed 0 bases from V and 0 bases from J; junction bases left unmatched: 5. From germline, CDR1 is KGHSH and CDR2 LQKENI. This CDR3 spans 19 amino acids. DNA of the CDR3: TGTGCCAGCTCACCACCGGGACTAGCGGGGTTGAGCTCCTACAATGAGCAGTTCTTC. Protein: CASSPPGLAGLSSYNEQFF.

V is TRBV2 and J is TRBJ2-2; 7 bases align to TRBD2. The V gene's germline CDR1 is SNHLY and CDR2 FYNNEI. There are 15 residues in the CDR3. The J segment lost 6 bases and the V segment lost 4 bases, leaving 8 bases of the junction unmatched. The CDR3 spells CASSAGTISAGELFF. The CDR3 bases are TGTGCCAGCAGTGCCGGGACTATTTCGGCCGGGGAGCTGTTTTTT.

The V call is TRBV5-4, the J call TRBJ2-3; D gene uncertain. V was cut by 5 bases and J by 0 bases, with 13 bases left in between. Germline V gives CDR1 SGHNT, CDR2 YYREEE (reference sequence). The CDR3 length is 15 residues. The CDR3 reads CASRPTGVSTDTQYF. The CDR3 DNA reads TGTGCCAGCAGGCCGACTGGGGTGAGCACAGATACGCAGTATTTT.

V usage is TRBV10-3 and J usage is TRBJ1-1, with TRBD1 identical over 7 bases. The length of the CDR3 is 13 residues. The junction had 7 bases not matched to a gene; V was cut back by 11 bases and J by 1 base. Germline V lookup: CDR1 ENHRY, CDR2 SYGVKD. In DNA form, the CDR3 reads TGTGCCGCAACCGGGACAGAGAACACTGAAGCTTTCTTT. Translation gives CAATGTENTEAFF.

This clone appeared once. The rearrangement links TRBV18 to TRBJ2-7; the match to TRBD2 covers 8 bases. V gave up 3 bases and J gave up 7 bases; unmatched junction bases: 14. Germline assignment: CDR1 KGHSH and CDR2 LQKENI. This CDR3 spans 16 amino acids. Written as DNA, the CDR3 is TGTGCCAGCTCACCCCCGGGACTAGGAGGCTTCGGGGAGCAGTACTTC. Translated: CASSPPGLGGFGEQYF.

The chain recombines TRBV7-2 with TRBJ1-1; no clear D gene. Trimming shortened V by 1 base and J by 0 bases, and 9 bases separated the two germline ends. CDR3 size: 15 residues. Germline V lookup: CDR1 SGHTA, CDR2 FQGNSA. The CDR3 region is CASSLGRGMNTEAFF. The CDR3 region has the DNA TGTGCCAGCAGCTTAGGGCGGGGAATGAACACTGAAGCTTTCTTT.

The chain is built from TRBV27 and TRBJ2-7, with 9 bases identical to TRBD1. After removal of 5 bases from V and 3 bases from J, the junction contained 11 bases not matched to a gene. The V gene's germline CDR1 is MNHEY and CDR2 SMNVEV (reference sequence). This CDR3 comprises 16 residues. The CDR3 sequence: CASSPTGTGNYYEQYF. The CDR3 nucleotides are TGTGCCAGCAGTCCAACCGGGACAGGGAATTACTACGAGCAGTACTTC.

The chain joins TRBV7-2 to TRBJ2-7; 8 bases are a match to TRBD1. CDR1 is SGHTA and CDR2 is FQGNSA in the germline V gene. The junction had 7 bases not matched to a gene; V was cut back by 10 bases and J by 5 bases. CDR3 length: 12 amino acids. DNA of the CDR3: TGTGCCATCAGGACAGGGACCCACGAGCAGTACTTC. Translated: CAIRTGTHEQYF.